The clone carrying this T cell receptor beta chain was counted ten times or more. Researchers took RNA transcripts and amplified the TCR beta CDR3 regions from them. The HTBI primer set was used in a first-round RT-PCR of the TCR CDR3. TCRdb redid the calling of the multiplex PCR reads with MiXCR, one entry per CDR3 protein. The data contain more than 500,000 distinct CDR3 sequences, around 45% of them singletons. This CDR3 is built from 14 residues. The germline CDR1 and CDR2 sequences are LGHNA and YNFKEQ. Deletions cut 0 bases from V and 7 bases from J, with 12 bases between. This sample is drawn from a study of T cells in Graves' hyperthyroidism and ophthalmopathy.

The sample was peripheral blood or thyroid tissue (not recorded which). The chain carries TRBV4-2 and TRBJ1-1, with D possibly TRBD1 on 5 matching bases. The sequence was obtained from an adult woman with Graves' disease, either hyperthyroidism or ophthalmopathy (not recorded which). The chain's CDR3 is CASSQDRAEIEAFF. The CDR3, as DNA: TGTGCCAGCAGCCAAGACAGGGCGGAAATTGAAGCTTTCTTT.